This TCR beta chain was found in a study of T cell responses to AZD1222 COVID-19 vaccine. Whole-study results and caveats: There were mostly white British donors and more females than males, and clonal diversity was possibly underestimated. An increase in Spike-specific TCR breadth and depth was observed after two AZD1222 doses. Reportedly, nearly half the spike-specific TCRs target unmutated variant regions.

Trimming stripped 3 bases from V and 0 bases from J, with 5 bases between. Germline values: CDR1 LGHDT, CDR2 YNNKEL (reference sequence). CDR3 length: 14 amino acids. Only in-frame clones appear in the TCRdb table, and some are missing; sequencing was by immunoSEQ multiplex PCR. The data hold approximately 200,000 clones, with almost 90% observed a single time. About this clone itself: The antigen is not known.

Material: peripheral blood, obtained on day 0 of AZD1222 vaccination. This TCR derives from an adult in good health. The chain joins TRBV3-1 (or the pseudogene TRBV3-2) to TRBJ1-4; D is uncertain. In DNA, the CDR3 is TGTGCCAGCAGCCACAGAACAACTAATGAAAAACTGTTTTTT. The encoded protein is CASSHRTTNEKLFF.